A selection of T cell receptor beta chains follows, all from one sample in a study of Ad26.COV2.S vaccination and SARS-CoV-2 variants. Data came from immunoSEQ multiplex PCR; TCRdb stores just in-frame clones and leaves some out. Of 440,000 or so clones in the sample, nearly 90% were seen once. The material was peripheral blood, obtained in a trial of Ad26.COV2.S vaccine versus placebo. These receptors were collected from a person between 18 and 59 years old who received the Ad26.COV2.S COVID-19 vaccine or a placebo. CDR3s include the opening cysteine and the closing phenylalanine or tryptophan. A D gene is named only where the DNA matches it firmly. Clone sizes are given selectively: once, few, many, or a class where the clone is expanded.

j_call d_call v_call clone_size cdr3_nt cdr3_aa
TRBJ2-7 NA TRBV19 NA TGTGCCAGTAGCCTAGAACGGACGGTGGTGAAGAACTTC CASSLERTVVKNF
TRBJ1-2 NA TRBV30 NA TGTGCCTGGAGTAGGGTAGGTGAGGATGGCTACACCTTC CAWSRVGEDGYTF
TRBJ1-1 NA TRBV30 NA TGTGCCTGGAGTGTAAGTTTGTACCGACTCCCGCTGGCTTTCTTT CAWSVSLYRLPLAFF
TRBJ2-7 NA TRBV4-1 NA TGCGCCAGCAGCCAAGATCTGGGTCTCGGGACCCTCTCCTACGAGCAGTACTTC CASSQDLGLGTLSYEQYF
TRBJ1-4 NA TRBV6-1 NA TGTGCCAGCAGTGAAATTAGGGTTCGTGATGAAAAACTGTTTTTT CASSEIRVRDEKLFF
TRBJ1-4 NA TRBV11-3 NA TGTGCCAGCAGCCGGCCCCACCAGGCGGTACGGGGAAAACTGTTTTTT CASSRPHQAVRGKLFF
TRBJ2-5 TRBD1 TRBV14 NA TGTGCCAGCAGCCGATCGGCAGGGGGCTTTGTGACCCAGTACTTC CASSRSAGGFVTQYF
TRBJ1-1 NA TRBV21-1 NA TGTGCCAGGAAGAATCACAGGGGTGGGGGACGGAACACTGAAGCTTTCTTT CARKNHRGGGRNTEAFF
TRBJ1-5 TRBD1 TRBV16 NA TGTGCCAGCAGCCGTAGGACAGGGGTTAATCAGCCCCAGCATTTT CASSRRTGVNQPQHF
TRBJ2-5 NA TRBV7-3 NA TGTGCCAGCAGCTTAATCGGTGGTGAGACCCAGTACTTC CASSLIGGETQYF
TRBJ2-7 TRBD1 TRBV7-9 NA TGTGCCAGCAGTCGTGGGACAGGGTTTTCCTACGAGCAGTACTTC CASSRGTGFSYEQYF
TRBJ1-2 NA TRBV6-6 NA TGTGCCAGCAGTTACTCGACGGTCAGGGAAACCTATGGCTACACCTTC CASSYSTVRETYGYTF
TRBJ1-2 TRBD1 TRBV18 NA TGTGCCAGCTCACCGGGACAGCCAACTCTCGACGTCTACACCTTC CASSPGQPTLDVYTF
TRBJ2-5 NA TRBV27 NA TGTGCCAGCAATATTAAGGGAATTCGTGAAGAGACCCAGTACTTC CASNIKGIREETQYF
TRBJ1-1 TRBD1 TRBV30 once TGTGCCTGGCAGACAGGGCCGTACACTGAAGCTTTCTTT CAWQTGPYTEAFF
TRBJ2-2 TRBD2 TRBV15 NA TGTGCCACCAGCAAACTCTGGGGAGGTACTAGCGGGAGGGCCTTCATTCTCTTT CATSKLWGGTSGRAFILF
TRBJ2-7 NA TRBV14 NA TGTGCCAGCAGCCAAAAGTGGACAGGACTAGAGCAGTACTTC CASSQKWTGLEQYF
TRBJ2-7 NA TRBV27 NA TGTGCCAGCAGTCATGGGTTTAGCTCCTACGAGCAGTACTTC CASSHGFSSYEQYF
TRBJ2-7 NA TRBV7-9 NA TGTGCCAGCAGCCCACTCACGGGACTCCACTACGAGCAGTACTTC CASSPLTGLHYEQYF
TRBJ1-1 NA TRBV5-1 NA TGCGCCAGCAGCTTGGGACAGGACCGATTTGCTACGAACACTGAAGCTTTCTTT CASSLGQDRFATNTEAFF
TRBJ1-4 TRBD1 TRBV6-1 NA TGTGCCAGCAGTGAGGACAGGGGGGCTGGTGAAAAACTGTTTTTT CASSEDRGAGEKLFF
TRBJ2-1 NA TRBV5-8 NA TGTGCCAGCAGTTCTGTGGTTTTTGATGAGCAGTTCTTC CASSSVVFDEQFF
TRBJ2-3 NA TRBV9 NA TGTGCCAGCAGCGTAGTCGGCACAGATACGCAGTATTTT CASSVVGTDTQYF
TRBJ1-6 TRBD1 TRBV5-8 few TGTGCCAGCAGCTTGGGGACAGGATTTAATTCACCCCTCCACTTT CASSLGTGFNSPLHF
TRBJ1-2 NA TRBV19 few TGTGCCAGTAGTTTTCAGGGAGTTAACTATGGCTACACCTTC CASSFQGVNYGYTF
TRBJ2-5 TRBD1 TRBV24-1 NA TGTGCCACCAGTGATACCGGACAGGTGCAAGAGACCCAGTACTTC CATSDTGQVQETQYF
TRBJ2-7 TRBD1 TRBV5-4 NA TGTGCCAGCAGCCTGTCTGGGCAGGGGGCGGTCCACGAGCAGTACTTC CASSLSGQGAVHEQYF
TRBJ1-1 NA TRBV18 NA TGTGCCAGCTCACCATCGGGAAACACTGAAGCTTTCTTT CASSPSGNTEAFF
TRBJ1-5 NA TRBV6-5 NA TGTGCCAGCACCCCGGTCGGGGGCCCTAATCAGCCCCAGCATTTT CASTPVGGPNQPQHF
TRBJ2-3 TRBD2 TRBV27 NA TGTGCCAGCACAGCGGGACTAGCGGGAGCAGATACGCAGTATTTT CASTAGLAGADTQYF
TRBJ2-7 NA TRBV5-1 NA TGCGCCAGCAGCTTGCTAACCGGGACTCCCACCTACGAGCAGTACTTC CASSLLTGTPTYEQYF
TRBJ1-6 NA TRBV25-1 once TGTGCCAGCGGCTTCAGAGATTCACCCCTCCACTTT CASGFRDSPLHF
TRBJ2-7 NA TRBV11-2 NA TGTGCCAGCAGCCCTTTATCCCAGTCCGGGACCTCCTACGAGCAGTACTTC CASSPLSQSGTSYEQYF
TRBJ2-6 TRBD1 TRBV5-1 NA TGCGCCAGCAGGCAGGGGGCTGGGGCCAACGTCCTGACTTTC CASRQGAGANVLTF
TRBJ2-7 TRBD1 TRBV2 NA TGTGCCAGCAGTGGACAGGGGGAGTACGAGCAGTACTTC CASSGQGEYEQYF
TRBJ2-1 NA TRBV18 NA TGTGCCAGCTCACCTTCCTACAATGAGCAGTTCTTC CASSPSYNEQFF
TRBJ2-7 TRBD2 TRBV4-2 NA TGTGCCAGCAGCCAAGGTGGGCTCACTAGCGGGAGTGCCTACGAGCAGTACTTC CASSQGGLTSGSAYEQYF
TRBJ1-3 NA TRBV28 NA TGTGCCAGCAGTTTATTCCCGTCACTAGCTGGAAACACCATATATTTT CASSLFPSLAGNTIYF
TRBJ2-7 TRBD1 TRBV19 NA TGTGCCAGTAGACGTACTGGGACAGGGGCTGACGAGCAGTACTTC CASRRTGTGADEQYF
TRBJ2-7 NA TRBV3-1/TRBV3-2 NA TGTGCCAGCAGCCAAGATGCAGGGTCAAACGGTTACGAGCAGTACTTC CASSQDAGSNGYEQYF
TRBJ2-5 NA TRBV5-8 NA TGTGCCAGCAGCTTGGCATTGGAGACCCAGTACTTC CASSLALETQYF
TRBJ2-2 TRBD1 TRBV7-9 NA TGTGCCAGCAGCTCCCCTGCAGGGGGCGGAGGGGACACCGGGGAGCTGTTTTTT CASSSPAGGGGDTGELFF